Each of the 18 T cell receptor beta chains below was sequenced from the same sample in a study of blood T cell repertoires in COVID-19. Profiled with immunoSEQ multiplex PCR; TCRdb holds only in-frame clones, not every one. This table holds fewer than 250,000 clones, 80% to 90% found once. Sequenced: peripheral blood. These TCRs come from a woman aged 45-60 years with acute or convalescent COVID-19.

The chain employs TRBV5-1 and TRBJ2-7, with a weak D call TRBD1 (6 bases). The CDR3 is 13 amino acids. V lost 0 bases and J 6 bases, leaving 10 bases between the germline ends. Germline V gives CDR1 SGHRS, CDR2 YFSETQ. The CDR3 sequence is CASSLDRALEQYF. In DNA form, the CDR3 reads TGCGCCAGCAGCTTGGACAGGGCCCTCGAGCAGTACTTC.

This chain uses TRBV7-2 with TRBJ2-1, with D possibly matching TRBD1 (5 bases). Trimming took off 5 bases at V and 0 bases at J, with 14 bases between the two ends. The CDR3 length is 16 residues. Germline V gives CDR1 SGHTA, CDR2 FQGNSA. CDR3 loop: CASSLTASSSYNEQFF. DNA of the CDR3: TGTGCCAGCAGCCTGACAGCGTCGAGCTCCTACAATGAGCAGTTCTTC.

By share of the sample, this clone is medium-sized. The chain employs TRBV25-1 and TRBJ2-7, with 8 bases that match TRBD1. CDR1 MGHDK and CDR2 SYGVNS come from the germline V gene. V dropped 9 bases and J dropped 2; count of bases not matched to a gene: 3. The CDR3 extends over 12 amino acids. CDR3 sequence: CASGTGAYEQYF. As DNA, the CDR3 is TGTGCCAGTGGGACAGGAGCCTACGAGCAGTACTTC.

This CDR3 reads CASKRTYEQYF. In DNA form, the CDR3 reads TGTGCCAGCAAGAGGACCTACGAGCAGTACTTC. V gene TRBV28 combines with J gene TRBJ2-7, with D unresolved. In germline, CDR1 is MDHEN, CDR2 SYDVKM. The CDR3 consists of 11 residues. Between the trimmed V and J ends, which lost 7 bases and 2 bases, there was a span of 6 bases.

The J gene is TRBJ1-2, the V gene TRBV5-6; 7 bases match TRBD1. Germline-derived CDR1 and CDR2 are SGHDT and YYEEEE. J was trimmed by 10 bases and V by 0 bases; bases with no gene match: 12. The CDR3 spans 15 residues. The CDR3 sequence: CASSLAGQRREVYTF. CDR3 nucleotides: TGTGCCAGCAGCTTGGCGGGACAGCGCCGGGAAGTCTACACCTTC.

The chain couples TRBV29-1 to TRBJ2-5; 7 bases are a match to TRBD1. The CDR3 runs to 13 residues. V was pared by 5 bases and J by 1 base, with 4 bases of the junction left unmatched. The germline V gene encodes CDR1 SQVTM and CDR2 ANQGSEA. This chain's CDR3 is CSVPRQGQETQYF. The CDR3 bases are TGCAGCGTTCCCCGACAGGGCCAAGAGACCCAGTACTTC.

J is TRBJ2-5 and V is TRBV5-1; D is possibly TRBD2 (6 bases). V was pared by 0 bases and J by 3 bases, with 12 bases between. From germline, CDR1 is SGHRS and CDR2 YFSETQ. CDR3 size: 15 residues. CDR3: CASSLVGTGKETQYF. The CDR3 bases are TGCGCCAGCAGCTTGGTAGGGACTGGGAAAGAGACCCAGTACTTC.

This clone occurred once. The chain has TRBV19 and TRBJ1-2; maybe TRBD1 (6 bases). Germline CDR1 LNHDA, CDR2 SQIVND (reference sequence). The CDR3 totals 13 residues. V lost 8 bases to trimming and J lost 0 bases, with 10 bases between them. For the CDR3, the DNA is TGTGCCAGTTCGGACAGAGCTAACTATGGCTACACCTTC. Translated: CASSDRANYGYTF. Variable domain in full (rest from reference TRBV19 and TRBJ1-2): DGGITQSPKYLFRKEGQNVTLSCEQNLNHDAMYWYRQDPGQGLRLIYYSQIVNDFQKGDIAEGYSVSREKKESFPLTVTSAQKNPTAFYLCASSDRANYGYTFGSGTRLTVV.

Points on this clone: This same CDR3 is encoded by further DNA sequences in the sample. CDR3: CASSQGGGNTEAFF. The CDR3 nucleotides are TGTGCCAGCTCTCAGGGGGGCGGGAACACTGAAGCTTTCTTT. V is TRBV18 and J is TRBJ1-1, with TRBD1 identical over 7 bases. J lost 1 base, V lost 6 bases, and 5 bases had no gene match. Germline V gives CDR1 KGHSH, CDR2 LQKENI. The CDR3 length is 14 residues.

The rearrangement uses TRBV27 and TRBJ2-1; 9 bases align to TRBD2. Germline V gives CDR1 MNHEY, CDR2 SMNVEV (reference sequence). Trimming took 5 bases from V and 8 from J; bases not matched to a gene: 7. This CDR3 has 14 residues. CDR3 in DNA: TGTGCCAGCAGTCGACTTAGCGGGAGCGATGAGCAGTTCTTC. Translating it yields CASSRLSGSDEQFF.

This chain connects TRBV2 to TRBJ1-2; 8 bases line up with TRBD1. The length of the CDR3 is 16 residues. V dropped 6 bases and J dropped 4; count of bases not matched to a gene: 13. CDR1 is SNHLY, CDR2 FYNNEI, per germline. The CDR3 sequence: CASRPDRGPLFYGYTF. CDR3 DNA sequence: TGTGCCAGCAGGCCTGACAGGGGCCCTCTTTTCTATGGCTACACCTTC.

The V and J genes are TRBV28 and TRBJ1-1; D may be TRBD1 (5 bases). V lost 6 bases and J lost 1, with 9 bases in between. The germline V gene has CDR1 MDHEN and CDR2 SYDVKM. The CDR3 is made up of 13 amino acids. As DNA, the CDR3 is TGTGCCAGCAGCCCGACAGAGAACACTGAAGCTTTCTTT. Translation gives CASSPTENTEAFF.

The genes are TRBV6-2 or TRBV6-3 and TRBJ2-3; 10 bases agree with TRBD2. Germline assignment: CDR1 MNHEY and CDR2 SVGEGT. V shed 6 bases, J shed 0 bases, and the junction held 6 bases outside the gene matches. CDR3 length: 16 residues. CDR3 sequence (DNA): TGTGCCAGCAGCCCTTTACTAGCGGGAAGCACAGATACGCAGTATTTT. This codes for CASSPLLAGSTDTQYF.

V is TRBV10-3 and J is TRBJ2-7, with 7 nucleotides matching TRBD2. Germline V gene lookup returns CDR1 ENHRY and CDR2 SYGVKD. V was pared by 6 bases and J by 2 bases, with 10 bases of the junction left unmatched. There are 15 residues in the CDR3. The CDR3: CAISFGGGNAYEQYF. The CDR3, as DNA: TGTGCCATCAGCTTTGGGGGAGGGAACGCCTACGAGCAGTACTTC.

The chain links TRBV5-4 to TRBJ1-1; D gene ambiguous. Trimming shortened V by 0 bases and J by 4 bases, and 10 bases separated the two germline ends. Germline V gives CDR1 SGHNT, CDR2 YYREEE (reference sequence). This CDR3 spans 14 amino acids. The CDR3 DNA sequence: TGTGCCAGCAGCTTGGAATGGGGAGGCACTGAAGCTTTCTTT. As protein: CASSLEWGGTEAFF.

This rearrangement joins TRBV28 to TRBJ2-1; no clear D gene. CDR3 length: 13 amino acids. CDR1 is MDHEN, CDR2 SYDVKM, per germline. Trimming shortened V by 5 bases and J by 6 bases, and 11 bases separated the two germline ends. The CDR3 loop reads CASSLTPPNEQFF. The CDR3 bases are TGTGCCAGCAGTCTCACTCCACCCAATGAGCAGTTCTTC.

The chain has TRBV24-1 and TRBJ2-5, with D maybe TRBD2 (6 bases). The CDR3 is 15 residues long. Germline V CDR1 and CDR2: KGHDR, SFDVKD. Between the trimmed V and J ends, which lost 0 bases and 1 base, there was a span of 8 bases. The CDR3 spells CATSDLGGVQETQYF. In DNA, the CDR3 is TGTGCCACCAGTGATTTGGGCGGGGTCCAAGAGACCCAGTACTTC.

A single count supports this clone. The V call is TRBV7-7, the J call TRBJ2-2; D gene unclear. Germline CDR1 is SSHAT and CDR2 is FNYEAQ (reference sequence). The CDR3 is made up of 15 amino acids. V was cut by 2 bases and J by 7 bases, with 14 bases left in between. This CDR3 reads CASSLFGSGGGELFF. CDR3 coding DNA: TGTGCCAGCAGCTTATTCGGGTCCGGCGGCGGGGAGCTGTTTTTT.